Listed below are T cell receptor beta chains from one sample, sequenced in a study of T cells in Graves' hyperthyroidism and ophthalmopathy. TCRdb fed the multiplex PCR reads into MiXCR, producing one record per CDR3 protein. The sample has 400,000 to 600,000 distinct CDR3 sequences; about 16% are singletons. Sequences were obtained from blood. These receptors all stem from a woman under 40 with Graves' ophthalmopathy. Each CDR3 is given with its conserved first and last residue. A D gene is named only where the DNA matches it firmly. The size of a clone is reported for some rows only, either as once, few or many, or as a class for expanded clones.

abundance: many
j_gene: TRBJ2-5
d_gene: .
v_gene: TRBV20-1
CDR3nt: TGCAGTGCTAGAAACCCTCAGGGTCAAGAGACCCAGTACTTC
CDR3aa: CSARNPQGQETQYF

abundance: .
j_gene: TRBJ2-5
d_gene: .
v_gene: TRBV6-2/TRBV6-3
CDR3nt: TGTGCCAGCAGTTACTCCCCTAGCGCGGAGACCCAGTACTTC
CDR3aa: CASSYSPSAETQYF

abundance: many
j_gene: TRBJ2-5
d_gene: .
v_gene: TRBV11-2
CDR3nt: TGTGCCAGCAGCTTTTCGTTTGGAGGGGCTATTGACCAAGAGACCCAGTACTTC
CDR3aa: CASSFSFGGAIDQETQYF

abundance: many
j_gene: TRBJ2-5
d_gene: .
v_gene: TRBV30
CDR3nt: TGTGCCTGGAGTCTTGGGGGTGTTGAGACCCAGTACTTC
CDR3aa: CAWSLGGVETQYF

abundance: .
j_gene: TRBJ1-1
d_gene: .
v_gene: TRBV3-1
CDR3nt: TGTGCCAGCAGCCAAGGCTGGATGAACACTGAAGCTTTCTTT
CDR3aa: CASSQGWMNTEAFF

abundance: .
j_gene: TRBJ1-2
d_gene: .
v_gene: TRBV3-1
CDR3nt: TGTGCCAGCAGCCGGCAGGTTAACTATGGCTACACCTTC
CDR3aa: CASSRQVNYGYTF

abundance: .
j_gene: TRBJ1-4
d_gene: .
v_gene: TRBV6-1
CDR3nt: TGTGCCAGCAGTCCTAGTTCACCGAAATTAGTAGAAAAACTGTTTTTT
CDR3aa: CASSPSSPKLVEKLFF

abundance: few
j_gene: TRBJ1-2
d_gene: .
v_gene: TRBV7-2
CDR3nt: TGTGCCAGCAGGGCAGGGGATCCATATGGCTACACCTTC
CDR3aa: CASRAGDPYGYTF

abundance: many
j_gene: TRBJ1-5
d_gene: TRBD1
v_gene: TRBV5-1
CDR3nt: TGCGCCAGCATAAAACAAGAGGGACAGGCAAATCAGCCCCAGCATTTT
CDR3aa: CASIKQEGQANQPQHF

abundance: many
j_gene: TRBJ2-1
d_gene: .
v_gene: TRBV18
CDR3nt: TGTGCCAGCTCACCAGTAAAAACGGCCTACAATGAGCAGTTCTTC
CDR3aa: CASSPVKTAYNEQFF

abundance: .
j_gene: TRBJ2-2
d_gene: TRBD2
v_gene: TRBV20-1
CDR3nt: TGCAGTGCTAGAGACCGACTAGCGGGAGGGCCGACGAACACCGGGGAGCTGTTTTTT
CDR3aa: CSARDRLAGGPTNTGELFF

abundance: many
j_gene: TRBJ1-2
d_gene: .
v_gene: TRBV7-2
CDR3nt: TGTGCCAGCAGCCCCTACGGGACGGACTATGGCTACACCTTC
CDR3aa: CASSPYGTDYGYTF

abundance: many
j_gene: TRBJ2-7
d_gene: .
v_gene: TRBV7-2
CDR3nt: TGTGCCAGCAGCTTAGCGCTAACAGGGAACTACGAGCAGTACTTC
CDR3aa: CASSLALTGNYEQYF

abundance: many
j_gene: TRBJ2-7
d_gene: .
v_gene: TRBV3-1
CDR3nt: TGTGCCAGCAGCGATTGGCTAGTCAGCTCCTACGAGCAGTACTTC
CDR3aa: CASSDWLVSSYEQYF

abundance: many
j_gene: TRBJ2-3
d_gene: .
v_gene: TRBV5-1
CDR3nt: TGCGCCAGCAGCTTGGGGTTCTTCAGGGACGATACAGATACGCAGTATTTT
CDR3aa: CASSLGFFRDDTDTQYF

abundance: .
j_gene: TRBJ2-3
d_gene: TRBD2
v_gene: TRBV30
CDR3nt: TGTGCCTGGAGCGGGAGGGCCTCGGGTGATACGCAGTATTTT
CDR3aa: CAWSGRASGDTQYF

abundance: many
j_gene: TRBJ2-7
d_gene: .
v_gene: TRBV7-9
CDR3nt: TGTGCCAGCGGATTCGAGGGTGTCGACGAGCAGTACTTC
CDR3aa: CASGFEGVDEQYF

abundance: many
j_gene: TRBJ2-7
d_gene: TRBD2
v_gene: TRBV28
CDR3nt: TGTGCCAGCAGTTTTAGGGGGACTAGAAGGGAGCAGTACTTC
CDR3aa: CASSFRGTRREQYF

abundance: many
j_gene: TRBJ2-7
d_gene: .
v_gene: TRBV7-2
CDR3nt: TGTGCCAGCAGCTTGATTGCGGCGGGTGCCCCATACGAGCAGTACTTC
CDR3aa: CASSLIAAGAPYEQYF

abundance: few
j_gene: TRBJ2-3
d_gene: .
v_gene: TRBV19
CDR3nt: TGTGCCAGTAGTATAGGCAGAGTGGCAGATACGCAGTATTTT
CDR3aa: CASSIGRVADTQYF

abundance: many
j_gene: TRBJ2-3
d_gene: TRBD2
v_gene: TRBV4-3
CDR3nt: TGCGCCAGCAGCCAAGTTGGGCGGGAGCTCTCAGATACGCAGTATTTT
CDR3aa: CASSQVGRELSDTQYF

abundance: many
j_gene: TRBJ2-3
d_gene: .
v_gene: TRBV7-2
CDR3nt: TGTGCCAGCAGCCCCTCTCCCCGGGACCCCTCTCTCACAGATACGCAGTATTTT
CDR3aa: CASSPSPRDPSLTDTQYF

abundance: .
j_gene: TRBJ1-2
d_gene: TRBD1
v_gene: TRBV28
CDR3nt: TGTGCCACCCTCCGGGACAGGGGAGGCGGCTACACCTTC
CDR3aa: CATLRDRGGGYTF

abundance: many
j_gene: TRBJ1-2
d_gene: .
v_gene: TRBV6-1
CDR3nt: TGTGCCAGCAGCCGCGGACTTTATGGCTACACCTTC
CDR3aa: CASSRGLYGYTF

abundance: many
j_gene: TRBJ1-1
d_gene: .
v_gene: TRBV27
CDR3nt: TGTGCCAGCAGTTGGGAAGGGGGAAGCACTGAAGCTTTCTTT
CDR3aa: CASSWEGGSTEAFF

abundance: once
j_gene: TRBJ2-6
d_gene: .
v_gene: TRBV7-3
CDR3nt: TGTGCCAGCAGCTTAAACTCACCTGGGGCCAACGTCCTGACTTTC
CDR3aa: CASSLNSPGANVLTF

abundance: .
j_gene: TRBJ2-1
d_gene: .
v_gene: TRBV29-1
CDR3nt: TGCAGCGTTGAGCCTAGCGTGTCCTACAATGAGCAGTTCTTC
CDR3aa: CSVEPSVSYNEQFF

abundance: few
j_gene: TRBJ2-7
d_gene: .
v_gene: TRBV11-2
CDR3nt: TGTGCCAGCAGCCGAGACGTCGGCGAGCAGTACTTC
CDR3aa: CASSRDVGEQYF

abundance: few
j_gene: TRBJ2-2
d_gene: .
v_gene: TRBV6-1
CDR3nt: TGTGCCAGCAGTTCCGGCATTGGGGGCCACACCGGGGAGCTGTTTTTT
CDR3aa: CASSSGIGGHTGELFF

abundance: many
j_gene: TRBJ2-5
d_gene: .
v_gene: TRBV20-1
CDR3nt: TGCAGTGCTAGAAGGACCGGGGTCCGGGGGGAGACCCAGTACTTC
CDR3aa: CSARRTGVRGETQYF

abundance: few
j_gene: TRBJ2-7
d_gene: .
v_gene: TRBV14
CDR3nt: TGTGCCAGCAGCCAAGGGAATTGGCAGTACTTC
CDR3aa: CASSQGNWQYF

abundance: many
j_gene: TRBJ2-3
d_gene: .
v_gene: TRBV20-1
CDR3nt: TGCAGTGCGGGGAACGCGGAAGCTCTCGATACGCAGTATTTT
CDR3aa: CSAGNAEALDTQYF

abundance: .
j_gene: TRBJ1-5
d_gene: .
v_gene: TRBV19
CDR3nt: TGTGCCAGAACCCACGTGGGGGGGGGGCGGAGGGGCAATCAGCCCCAGCATTTT
CDR3aa: CARTHVGGGRRGNQPQHF

abundance: many
j_gene: TRBJ1-1
d_gene: .
v_gene: TRBV28
CDR3nt: TGTGCCAGCAGTTTATCCTACTTGAACACTGAAGCTTTCTTT
CDR3aa: CASSLSYLNTEAFF

abundance: many
j_gene: TRBJ2-7
d_gene: TRBD1
v_gene: TRBV28
CDR3nt: TGTGCCAGCAGTATGGGGGCAGGGGGTTGGGTCGAGCAGTACTTC
CDR3aa: CASSMGAGGWVEQYF

abundance: many
j_gene: TRBJ2-7
d_gene: .
v_gene: TRBV3-2
CDR3nt: TGTGCCAGCAGCCAAATGGGGGCAGGGGGCTCCGAGCAGTACTTC
CDR3aa: CASSQMGAGGSEQYF

abundance: many
j_gene: TRBJ2-7
d_gene: .
v_gene: TRBV28
CDR3nt: TGTGCCAGCAGTTTGACCGGACTTCACTACGAGCAGTACTTC
CDR3aa: CASSLTGLHYEQYF

abundance: many
j_gene: TRBJ2-3
d_gene: TRBD2
v_gene: TRBV6-2/TRBV6-3
CDR3nt: TGTGCCAGCAGTTACAAGGCTAGCGGGCAGGCAGATACGCAGTATTTT
CDR3aa: CASSYKASGQADTQYF

abundance: many
j_gene: TRBJ2-5
d_gene: .
v_gene: TRBV6-5
CDR3nt: TGTGCCAGCAGTTACTACAGGACGATATCAGAGACCCAGTACTTC
CDR3aa: CASSYYRTISETQYF

abundance: .
j_gene: TRBJ1-5
d_gene: .
v_gene: TRBV6-2/TRBV6-3
CDR3nt: TGTGCCAGCAGCACAAACTCAAGGCAGCCCCAGCATTTT
CDR3aa: CASSTNSRQPQHF

abundance: few
j_gene: TRBJ2-2
d_gene: TRBD2
v_gene: TRBV27
CDR3nt: TGTGCCAGCACTGGTTGGTCGCTCCCTACCGGACTAGCGGGAGGGCCTAGAACCGGGGAGCTGTTTTTT
CDR3aa: CASTGWSLPTGLAGGPRTGELFF

abundance: many
j_gene: TRBJ1-4
d_gene: .
v_gene: TRBV12-3/TRBV12-4
CDR3nt: TGTGCCAGCAGTTTTCCCCCCTTGGCAGGGAGAGAAAAACTGTTTTTT
CDR3aa: CASSFPPLAGREKLFF

abundance: few
j_gene: TRBJ1-2
d_gene: .
v_gene: TRBV16
CDR3nt: TGTGCCAGCAGCCCAAGTATCACGGGGGCGGCAGGATATGGCTACACCTTC
CDR3aa: CASSPSITGAAGYGYTF

abundance: few
j_gene: TRBJ2-5
d_gene: .
v_gene: TRBV7-9
CDR3nt: TGTGCCAGCAGCTCACTGGTTGGTAGTGAGACCCAGTACTTC
CDR3aa: CASSSLVGSETQYF

abundance: many
j_gene: TRBJ2-7
d_gene: TRBD2
v_gene: TRBV6-5
CDR3nt: TGTGCCAGCAGTTACTCGGGGGACTACCACGAGCAGTACTTC
CDR3aa: CASSYSGDYHEQYF

abundance: few
j_gene: TRBJ2-2
d_gene: TRBD1
v_gene: TRBV20-1
CDR3nt: TGCAGTGCTTCGGACAGGGTAAACACCGGGGAGCTGTTTTTT
CDR3aa: CSASDRVNTGELFF

abundance: many
j_gene: TRBJ2-7
d_gene: TRBD1
v_gene: TRBV7-9
CDR3nt: TGTGCCAGCAGCCCAGCAGGGGGAGATGGGTACTACGAGCAGTACTTC
CDR3aa: CASSPAGGDGYYEQYF

abundance: .
j_gene: TRBJ1-3
d_gene: .
v_gene: TRBV27
CDR3nt: TGTGCCAGCAGTTGGCAGGGACGCTCTGGAAACACCATATATTTT
CDR3aa: CASSWQGRSGNTIYF

abundance: few
j_gene: TRBJ1-6
d_gene: .
v_gene: TRBV10-3
CDR3nt: TGTGCCATCAGTGAGTCTCAAAATTCACCCCTCCACTTT
CDR3aa: CAISESQNSPLHF

abundance: many
j_gene: TRBJ2-2
d_gene: TRBD2
v_gene: TRBV2
CDR3nt: TGTGCCAGCAGCCCACTAGCGGGAGGGTCCGGGGAGCTGTTTTTT
CDR3aa: CASSPLAGGSGELFF

abundance: many
j_gene: TRBJ2-7
d_gene: TRBD2
v_gene: TRBV7-3
CDR3nt: TGTGCCAGCAGCTCCCCTCGGACTAGCGCGGATTACGAGCAGTACTTC
CDR3aa: CASSSPRTSADYEQYF

abundance: .
j_gene: TRBJ2-3
d_gene: .
v_gene: TRBV5-1
CDR3nt: TGCGCCAGCAGCCGCGAACTAGCTGATACGCAGTATTTT
CDR3aa: CASSRELADTQYF

abundance: .
j_gene: TRBJ1-4
d_gene: .
v_gene: TRBV4-1
CDR3nt: TGCGCCAGCAGCCGACAGGATGCAACTAATGAAAAACTGTTTTTT
CDR3aa: CASSRQDATNEKLFF

abundance: .
j_gene: TRBJ2-5
d_gene: .
v_gene: TRBV25-1
CDR3nt: TGTGCCAGCTACGGCCTGGAGACCCAGTACTTC
CDR3aa: CASYGLETQYF

abundance: .
j_gene: TRBJ1-2
d_gene: .
v_gene: TRBV7-8
CDR3nt: TGTGCCAGCACAGACCAGGGGCGCCATGGGGGCTACACCTTC
CDR3aa: CASTDQGRHGGYTF